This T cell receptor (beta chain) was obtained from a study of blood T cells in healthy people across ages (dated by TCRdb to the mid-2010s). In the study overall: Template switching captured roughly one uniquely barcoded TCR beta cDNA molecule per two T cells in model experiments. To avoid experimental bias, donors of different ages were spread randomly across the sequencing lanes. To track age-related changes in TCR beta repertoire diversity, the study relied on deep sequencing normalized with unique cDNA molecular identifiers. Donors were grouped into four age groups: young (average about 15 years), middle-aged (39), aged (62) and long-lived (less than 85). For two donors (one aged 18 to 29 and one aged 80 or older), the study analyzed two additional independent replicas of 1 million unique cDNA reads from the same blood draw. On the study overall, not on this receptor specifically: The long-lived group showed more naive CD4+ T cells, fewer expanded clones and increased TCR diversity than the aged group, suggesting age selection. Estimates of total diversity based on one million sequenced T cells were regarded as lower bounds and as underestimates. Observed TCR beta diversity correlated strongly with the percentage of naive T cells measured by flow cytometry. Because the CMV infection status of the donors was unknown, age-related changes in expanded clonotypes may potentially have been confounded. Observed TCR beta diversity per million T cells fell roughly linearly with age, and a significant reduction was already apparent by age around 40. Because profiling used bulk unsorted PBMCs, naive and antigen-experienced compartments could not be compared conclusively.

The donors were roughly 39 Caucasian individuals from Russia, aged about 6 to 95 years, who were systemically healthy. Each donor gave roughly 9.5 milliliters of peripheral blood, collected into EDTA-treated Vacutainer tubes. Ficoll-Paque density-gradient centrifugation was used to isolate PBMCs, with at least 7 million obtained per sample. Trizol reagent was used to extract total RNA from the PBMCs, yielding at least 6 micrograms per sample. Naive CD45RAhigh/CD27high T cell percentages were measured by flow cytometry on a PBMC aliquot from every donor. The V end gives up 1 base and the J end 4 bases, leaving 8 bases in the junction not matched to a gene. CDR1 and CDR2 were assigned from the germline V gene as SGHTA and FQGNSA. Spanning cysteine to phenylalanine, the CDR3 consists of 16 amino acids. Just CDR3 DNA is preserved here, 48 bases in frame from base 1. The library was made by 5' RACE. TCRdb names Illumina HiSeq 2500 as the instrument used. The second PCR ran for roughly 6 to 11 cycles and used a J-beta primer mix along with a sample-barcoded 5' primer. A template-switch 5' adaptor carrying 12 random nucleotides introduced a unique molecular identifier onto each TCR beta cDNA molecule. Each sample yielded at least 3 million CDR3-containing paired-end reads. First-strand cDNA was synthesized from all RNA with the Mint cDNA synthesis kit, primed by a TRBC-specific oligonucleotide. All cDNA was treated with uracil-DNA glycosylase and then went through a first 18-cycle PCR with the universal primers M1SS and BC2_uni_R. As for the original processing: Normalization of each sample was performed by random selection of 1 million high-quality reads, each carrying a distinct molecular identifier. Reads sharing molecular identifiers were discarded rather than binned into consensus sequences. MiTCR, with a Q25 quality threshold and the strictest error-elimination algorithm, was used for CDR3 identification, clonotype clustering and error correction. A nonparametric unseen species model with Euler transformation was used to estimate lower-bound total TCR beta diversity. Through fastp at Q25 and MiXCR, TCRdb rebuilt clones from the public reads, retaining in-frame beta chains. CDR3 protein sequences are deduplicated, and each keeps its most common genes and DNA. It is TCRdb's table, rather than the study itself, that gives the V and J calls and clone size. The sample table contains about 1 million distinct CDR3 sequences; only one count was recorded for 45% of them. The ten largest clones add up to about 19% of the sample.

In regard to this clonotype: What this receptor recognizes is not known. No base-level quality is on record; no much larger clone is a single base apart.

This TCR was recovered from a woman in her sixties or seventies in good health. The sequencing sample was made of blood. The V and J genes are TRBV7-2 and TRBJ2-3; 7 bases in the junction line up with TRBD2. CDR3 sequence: CASSLGGAGAPDTQYF. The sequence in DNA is TGTGCCAGCAGCTTAGGTGGCGCGGGAGCCCCAGATACGCAGTATTTT.